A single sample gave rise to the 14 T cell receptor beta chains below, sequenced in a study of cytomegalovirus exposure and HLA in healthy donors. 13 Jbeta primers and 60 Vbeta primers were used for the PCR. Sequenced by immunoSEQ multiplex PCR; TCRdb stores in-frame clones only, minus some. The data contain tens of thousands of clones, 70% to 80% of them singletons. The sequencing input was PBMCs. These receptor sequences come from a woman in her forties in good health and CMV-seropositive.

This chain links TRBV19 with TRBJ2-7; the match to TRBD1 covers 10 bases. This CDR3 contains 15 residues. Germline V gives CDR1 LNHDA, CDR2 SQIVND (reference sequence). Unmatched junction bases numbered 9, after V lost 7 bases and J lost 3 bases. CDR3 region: CASTVGQGSSYEQYF. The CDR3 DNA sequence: TGTGCCAGTACAGTGGGACAGGGGAGTAGCTACGAGCAGTACTTC.

The CDR3 sequence is CSDDRDGGYTF. DNA of the CDR3: TGCAGCGACGACAGGGATGGTGGCTACACCTTC. The V gene is TRBV29-1, the J gene TRBJ1-2; 7 nucleotides agree with TRBD1. V shed 7 bases and J 7 bases; nucleotides not matched to a gene: 6. This CDR3 is built from 11 residues. Germline CDR1 reads SQVTM; CDR2 reads ANQGSEA.

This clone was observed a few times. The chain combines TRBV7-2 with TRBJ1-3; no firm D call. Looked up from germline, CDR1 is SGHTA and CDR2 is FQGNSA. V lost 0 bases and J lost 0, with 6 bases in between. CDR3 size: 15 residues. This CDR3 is CASSLAGDSGNTIYF. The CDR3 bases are TGTGCCAGCAGCTTAGCCGGGGACTCTGGAAACACCATATATTTT.

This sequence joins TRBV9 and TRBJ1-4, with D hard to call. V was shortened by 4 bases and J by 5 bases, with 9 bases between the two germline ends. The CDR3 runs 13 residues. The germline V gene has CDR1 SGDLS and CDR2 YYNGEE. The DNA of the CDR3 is TGTGCCAGCAGCTTACGGTCGAATGAAAAACTGTTTTTT. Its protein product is CASSLRSNEKLFF.

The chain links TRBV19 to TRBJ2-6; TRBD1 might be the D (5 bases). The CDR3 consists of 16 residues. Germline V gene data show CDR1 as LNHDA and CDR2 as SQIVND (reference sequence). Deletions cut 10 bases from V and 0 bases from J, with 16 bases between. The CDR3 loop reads CAIRVGVVSGANVLTF. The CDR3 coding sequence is TGTGCCATCAGGGTTGGGGTCGTCTCTGGGGCCAACGTCCTGACTTTC.

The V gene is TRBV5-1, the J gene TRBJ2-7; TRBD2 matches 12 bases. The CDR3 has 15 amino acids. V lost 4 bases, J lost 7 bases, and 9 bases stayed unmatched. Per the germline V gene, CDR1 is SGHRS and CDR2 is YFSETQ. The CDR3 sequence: CASSAASGGVGEQYF. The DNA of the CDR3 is TGCGCCAGCAGCGCCGCTAGCGGGGGGGTTGGAGAGCAGTACTTC.

The CDR3 DNA reads TGTGCCAGCAGCCGTGGGGCAACTGAAGCTTTCTTT. Protein product: CASSRGATEAFF. The V call is TRBV7-6, the J call TRBJ1-1; weak D call: TRBD1 (5 bases). Deletions cut 5 bases from V and 5 bases from J, with 9 bases between. This CDR3 is built from 12 residues. From germline, CDR1 is SGHVS and CDR2 FNYEAQ.

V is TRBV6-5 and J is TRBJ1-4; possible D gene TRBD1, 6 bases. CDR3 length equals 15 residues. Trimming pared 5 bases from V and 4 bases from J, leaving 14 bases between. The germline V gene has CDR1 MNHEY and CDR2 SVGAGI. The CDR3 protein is CASSPRGQSNEKLFF. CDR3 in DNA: TGTGCCAGCAGTCCGAGAGGACAGAGTAATGAAAAACTGTTTTTT.

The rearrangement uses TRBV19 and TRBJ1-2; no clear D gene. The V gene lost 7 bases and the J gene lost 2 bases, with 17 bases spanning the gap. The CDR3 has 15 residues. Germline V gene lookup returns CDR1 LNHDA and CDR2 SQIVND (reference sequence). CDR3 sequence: CASTPSREANYGYTF. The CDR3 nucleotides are TGTGCCAGTACCCCCTCCCGGGAGGCGAACTATGGCTACACCTTC.

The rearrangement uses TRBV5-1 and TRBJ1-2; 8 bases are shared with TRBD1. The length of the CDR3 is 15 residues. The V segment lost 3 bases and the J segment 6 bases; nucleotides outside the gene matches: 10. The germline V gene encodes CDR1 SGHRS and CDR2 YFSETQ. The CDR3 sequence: CASSSERQGYNGYTF. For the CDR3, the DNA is TGCGCCAGCAGCTCCGAAAGACAGGGGTATAATGGCTACACCTTC. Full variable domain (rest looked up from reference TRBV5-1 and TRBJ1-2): KAGVTQTPRYLIKTRGQQVTLSCSPISGHRSVSWYQQTPGQGLQFLFEYFSETQRNKGNFPGRFSGRQFSNSRSEMNVSTLELGDSALYLCASSSERQGYNGYTFGSGTRLTVV.

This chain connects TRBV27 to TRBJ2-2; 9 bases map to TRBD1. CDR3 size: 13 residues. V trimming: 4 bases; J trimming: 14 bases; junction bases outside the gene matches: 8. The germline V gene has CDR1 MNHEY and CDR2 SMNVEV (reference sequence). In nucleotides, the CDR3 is TGTGCCAGCAGTTGGGGGGCACAGGGGGCTCTGTTTTTT. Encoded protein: CASSWGAQGALFF.

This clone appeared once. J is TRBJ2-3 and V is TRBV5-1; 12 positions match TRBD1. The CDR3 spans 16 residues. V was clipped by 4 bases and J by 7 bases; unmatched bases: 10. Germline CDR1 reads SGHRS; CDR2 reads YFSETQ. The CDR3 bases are TGCGCCAGCAGCCAGGGACAGGGGGCGGATCGAAATACGCAGTATTTT. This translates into CASSQGQGADRNTQYF.

CDR3 DNA: TGCGCCAGCAGCGCGGGGGACAGGCCCTACGAGCAGTACTTC. This codes for CASSAGDRPYEQYF. The chain is built from TRBV5-1 and TRBJ2-7; tentatively, D is TRBD1 (8 bases). The V gene's germline CDR1 is SGHRS and CDR2 YFSETQ. The V end was cut by 4 bases, the J end by 2 bases, with 13 bases between. This CDR3 has 14 amino acids.

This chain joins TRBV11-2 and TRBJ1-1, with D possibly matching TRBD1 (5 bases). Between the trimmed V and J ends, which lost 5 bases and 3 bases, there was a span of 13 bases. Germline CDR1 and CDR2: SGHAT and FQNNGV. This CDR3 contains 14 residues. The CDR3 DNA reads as TGTGCCAGCAGCCTTGGGGCGTGGGACACTGAAGCTTTCTTT. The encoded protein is CASSLGAWDTEAFF.